The clone carrying this TCR beta chain was detected many times. Described time point: sample taken at primary tumor resection. Researchers sequenced whole RNA taken from tumor, nontumor lung or frozen PBMC without sorting. Untreated early-stage non-small cell lung cancer patients, around 72 in total, were the donors. TCRdb redid the calling of the 5' RACE reads with MiXCR, one entry per CDR3 protein. Of tens of thousands of distinct CDR3 sequences in the sample, approximately 3.3% were seen once. CDR1 and CDR2 (germline): MNHNY, SVGAGI (reference sequence). Trimming stripped 2 bases from V and 5 bases from J, with 9 bases between. The CDR3 covers 14 residues. This sample stems from a study of spatial heterogeneity in lung cancer.

Specimen: PBMCs, collected at surgery. The origin of this receptor is a female donor with early-stage non-small cell lung cancer. The chain has TRBV6-6 and TRBJ1-4; tentatively, D is TRBD1 (5 bases). The CDR3 DNA reads as TGTGCCAGCAGTTACGGGGGGAGCAATGAAAAACTGTTTTTT. It translates to CASSYGGSNEKLFF.